The present T cell receptor (beta chain) was sequenced within a study of T-cell memory formation after mild COVID-19. On the study more broadly: Largely, the TCR clusters proved donor specific.

Each CDR3 protein gets one entry after TCRdb re-called the 5' RACE reads with MiXCR. The table includes 110,000 or so distinct CDR3 sequences, 18% detected once. CDR3 length: 13 residues. Germline loops: CDR1 LNHDA, CDR2 SQIVND (reference sequence). V was shortened by 5 bases and J by 4 bases, with 9 bases between the two germline ends. This chain links TRBV19 with TRBJ1-5; D unresolved. The TCR comes from a young man who had mild COVID-19 (a few samples of this study predate the infection). Cell type and time point are not known. Sequenced sample: PBMCs or a T cell subset sorted from them (not recorded which). The CDR3 nucleotides are TGTGCCAGTAGTGGAAACCGAAATCAGCCCCAGCATTTT. Protein sequence: CASSGNRNQPQHF.